These 9 T cell receptor beta chains share one sample of origin, sequenced in a study of response to subunit inactivated influenza vaccine. TCRdb analysed the RT-PCR reads with MiXCR anew, one entry per CDR3 protein. The repertoire holds around 750,000 distinct CDR3 sequences, about 20% seen once, with more than 8.5% in the top ten. The sequences come from PBMCs from blood, collected around 5 days after vaccination. Receptors originate from a man aged 45-65 years who received an inactivated influenza vaccine.

The V and J genes are TRBV12-3 or TRBV12-4 and TRBJ2-2, with 10 bases fitting TRBD1. The trim removed 4 bases at V and 4 bases at J, leaving 3 bases unmatched. The CDR3 length is 15 residues. DNA of the CDR3: TGTGCCAGCAGTTACGGGACAGGGGCCACCGGGGAGCTGTTTTTT. Its protein is CASSYGTGATGELFF.

This clonotype was seen a few times. V is TRBV6-2 or TRBV6-3 and J is TRBJ2-7, with 12 bases lining up with TRBD2. Germline CDR1 and CDR2: MNHEY and SVGEGT. This CDR3 is built from 16 residues. After removal of 3 bases from V and 6 bases from J, the junction contained 9 bases not matched to a gene. CDR3 sequence reads: CASSYYLAGGRFEQYF. Written as DNA, the CDR3 is TGTGCCAGCAGTTATTATCTAGCGGGAGGGAGGTTCGAGCAGTACTTC.

The sample holds a few counts of this clonotype. The V call is TRBV5-1, the J call TRBJ1-6; D is unresolved. Between the trimmed V and J ends, which lost 2 bases and 2 bases, there was a span of 17 bases. Germline V gene data show CDR1 as SGHRS and CDR2 as YFSETQ. This CDR3 has 18 amino acids. CDR3 nucleotide sequence: TGCGCCAGCAGCTTTTTAAGCAGGACTAGAACCTATAATTCACCCCTCCACTTT. This translates into CASSFLSRTRTYNSPLHF.

V gene TRBV5-6 combines with J gene TRBJ2-7, with D perhaps TRBD1 or TRBD2 (5 bases each). This CDR3 region has 18 residues. The germline gives CDR1 SGHDT, CDR2 YYEEEE. V dropped 3 bases and J dropped 0 bases, with 22 bases sitting between them. The CDR3: CASSSVIQVEDSSYEQYF. The DNA for the CDR3 is TGTGCCAGCAGCTCCGTAATACAGGTGGAGGATAGCTCCTACGAGCAGTACTTC.

There are a few counts of this clonotype. This chain uses TRBV9 with TRBJ2-1; D ambiguous. V lost 3 bases and J 7 bases, leaving 8 bases between the germline ends. The CDR3 is 12 residues long. Germline loops: CDR1 SGDLS, CDR2 YYNGEE. CDR3 DNA: TGTGCCAGCAGCGGGATAAATAATGAGCAGTTCTTC. It codes for CASSGINNEQFF.

Concerning this clonotype: This may come from a read error, since a much larger clone is one base off. The chain couples TRBV20-1 to TRBJ2-1; D remains ambiguous. There are 13 residues in the CDR3. Germline V CDR1 and CDR2: DFQATT, SNEGSKA (reference sequence). V lost 3 bases, J lost 0 bases, and 6 bases lay in between. CDR3 sequence reads: CSASASSYNEQFF. CDR3 sequence (DNA): TGCAGTGCTAGCGCGAGCTCCTACAATGAGCAGTTCTTC.

A few counts support this clonotype. The chain has TRBV30 and TRBJ2-1, with D unclear. V lost 5 bases to trimming and J lost 6 bases, with 8 bases between them. The length of the CDR3 is 11 residues. Germline V gene lookup returns CDR1 GTSNPN and CDR2 SVGIG (reference sequence). The CDR3 sequence: CAWDNFNEQFF. CDR3 bases: TGTGCCTGGGACAATTTCAATGAGCAGTTCTTC.

This clonotype was detected ten times or more. The CDR3 bases are TGCGCCAGCAGCCAACGAGCGGGAGGCGGGGGGAATGAGCAGTTCTTC. Protein product: CASSQRAGGGGNEQFF. The chain combines TRBV4-3 with TRBJ2-1, with 9 bases aligning to TRBD2. Unmatched junction bases numbered 9, after V lost 2 bases and J lost 7 bases. CDR1 is LGHNA and CDR2 is YSLEER in the germline V gene. The CDR3 sequence is 16 residues long.

This clonotype appeared a few times. The rearrangement joins TRBV18 to TRBJ2-3; D uncertain. V was clipped by 3 bases and J by 7 bases, with 11 bases between them. CDR3 size: 13 residues. CDR1 is KGHSH and CDR2 is LQKENI in the germline V gene. For the CDR3, the DNA is TGTGCCAGCTCACCCGAGAACACGAATACGCAGTATTTT. Amino acids: CASSPENTNTQYF.